These 9 T cell receptor beta chains came from one sample sequenced in a study of CD8+ T cells in alopecia areata. Once RNA had been extracted, it was reverse transcribed into cDNA to act as the sequencing template. Clones were sequenced by immunoSEQ multiplex PCR, and TCRdb holds only the in-frame ones, with some missing. The repertoire holds about 42,000 clones, with about three fifths as singletons. As for treatment: oral pan-JAK inhibitor, 5-10 mg twice daily. Sequenced material: CD8+ T cells sorted from blood, taken at week 4, from a patient treated with tofacitinib. These receptors came from a human donor with alopecia areata.

This clone was counted a few times. The chain recombines TRBV29-1 with TRBJ2-2; D is undetermined. In germline, CDR1 is SQVTM, CDR2 ANQGSEA. The CDR3 has 14 amino acids. Trimming pared 5 bases from V and 2 bases from J, leaving 12 bases between. Here the CDR3 DNA reads TGCAGCGTTCTCCACCCACAAAACACCGGGGAGCTGTTTTTT. Its translation: CSVLHPQNTGELFF.

A few counts support this clone. Here the CDR3 reads CSVEEVQGFDSYEQYF. The CDR3 nucleotides are TGCAGCGTTGAAGAGGTACAGGGTTTTGATTCATACGAGCAGTACTTC. This chain uses TRBV29-1 with TRBJ2-7; D perhaps matches TRBD1 (6 bases). Trimming took off 0 bases at V and 4 bases at J, with 19 bases between the two ends. The germline CDR1 and CDR2 sequences are SQVTM and ANQGSEA. The CDR3 loop spans 16 amino acids.

This clone was seen only once. This rearrangement joins TRBV29-1 to TRBJ2-5; weak D call: TRBD1 (7 bases). CDR1 is SQVTM and CDR2 is ANQGSEA in the germline V gene. This CDR3 comprises 13 residues. Trimming left V 7 bases short and J 5 bases short, with 17 bases between. CDR3 sequence: CSAPQGRKETQYF. As DNA, the CDR3 is TGCAGCGCCCCACAGGGGAGGAAGGAGACCCAGTACTTC.

This clone has a handful of counts. The rearrangement joins TRBV2 to TRBJ2-7; unclear D gene. There are 10 residues in the CDR3. The V end was cut by 3 bases, the J end by 6 bases, with 3 bases between. Germline lookup yields CDR1 SNHLY and CDR2 FYNNEI. CDR3 region: CASSDGEQYF. The CDR3 DNA reads as TGTGCCAGCAGTGATGGCGAGCAGTACTTC. Drawing the rest from reference TRBV2 and TRBJ2-7, the complete variable domain is EPEVTQTPSHQVTQMGQEVILRCVPISNHLYFYWYRQILGQKVEFLVSFYNNEISEKSEIFDDQFSVERPDGSNFTLKIRSTKLEDSAMYFCASSDGEQYFGPGTRLTVT.

The chain combines TRBV27 with TRBJ2-1, with D hard to call. Trimming took 3 bases from V and 7 from J, leaving 10 bases between them. The CDR3 extends over 13 amino acids. Germline CDR1 is MNHEY and CDR2 is SMNVEV (reference sequence). DNA for the CDR3: TGTGCCAGCAGTTTTGTTCCGAAAAATGAGCAGTTCTTC. Translating it yields CASSFVPKNEQFF.

The J gene is TRBJ1-2, the V gene TRBV30, with D possibly TRBD1 on 6 matching bases. V was pared by 5 bases and J by 6 bases, with 16 bases between. Germline loops: CDR1 GTSNPN, CDR2 SVGIG (reference sequence). The CDR3 runs 13 residues. DNA for the CDR3: TGTGCCTGGGATTCCGGGACACACGATGGCTACACCTTC. This gives the protein CAWDSGTHDGYTF.

V gene TRBV4-3 combines with J gene TRBJ1-1; D uncertain. CDR3 length: 13 residues. The germline V gene encodes CDR1 LGHNA and CDR2 YSLEER. The V and J ends lost 1 base and 2 bases respectively, with 5 bases between them. CDR3 loop: CASSQVFNTEAFF. The DNA for the CDR3 is TGCGCCAGCAGCCAAGTTTTTAACACTGAAGCTTTCTTT.

In nucleotides, the CDR3 is TGTGCCAGCAGCCTGACAGGGGGAGAGGTCGAGTACTTC. It yields the protein CASSLTGGEVEYF. The chain is built from TRBV11-2 and TRBJ2-4; TRBD1 agrees at 9 bases. The V segment lost 5 bases and the J segment 14 bases; nucleotides outside the gene matches: 10. CDR1 is SGHAT, CDR2 FQNNGV, per germline. This CDR3 has 13 amino acids.

This clone has more than one count but fewer than ten. This chain joins TRBV29-1 and TRBJ1-2; D possibly corresponds to TRBD1 (5 bases). Germline V gene lookup returns CDR1 SQVTM and CDR2 ANQGSEA. There are 13 residues in the CDR3. Trimming left V 6 bases short and J 4 bases short, with 15 bases between. Here the CDR3 reads CSVSLEGSYGYTF. The DNA for the CDR3 is TGCAGCGTCTCATTAGAGGGGTCCTATGGCTACACCTTC.